The table lists the clone carrying this T cell receptor gamma chain with a few counts. The antigen remains undetermined. Extracted RNA was reverse transcribed into cDNA. Multiplex PCR used pooled V-gene forward primers and a constant-region reverse primer to amplify CDR3s. TCRdb re-processed the multiplex PCR reads via CATT. The sample lists thousands of gamma-chain clones; 42% were seen once. Losses at the gene ends were 0 bases for V and 12 bases for J; bases not matched to a gene: 5. The CDR3 is 11 amino acids. From germline, CDR1 is EGSTGY and CDR2 YDSYTSSV. The data originate from a study of Vδ1+ human thymocytes. Notes on the study in general: Highly polyclonal TRG and TRD repertoires with Gaussian CDR3 length distributions appeared in thymus.

This receptor was identified in a boy younger than two who had congenital heart surgery. Source material: Vdelta1+ gamma-delta thymocytes from the thymus. The subset was: FACS-sorted CD3+ TCRalphabeta- TCRVdelta1+ TCRVdelta2- thymocytes. The gene calls are TRGV4 and TRGJ1 or TRGJ2. CDR3 nucleotide sequence: TGTGCCACCTGGGATGGGCCGGGGAAACTCTTT. This translates into CATWDGPGKLF.